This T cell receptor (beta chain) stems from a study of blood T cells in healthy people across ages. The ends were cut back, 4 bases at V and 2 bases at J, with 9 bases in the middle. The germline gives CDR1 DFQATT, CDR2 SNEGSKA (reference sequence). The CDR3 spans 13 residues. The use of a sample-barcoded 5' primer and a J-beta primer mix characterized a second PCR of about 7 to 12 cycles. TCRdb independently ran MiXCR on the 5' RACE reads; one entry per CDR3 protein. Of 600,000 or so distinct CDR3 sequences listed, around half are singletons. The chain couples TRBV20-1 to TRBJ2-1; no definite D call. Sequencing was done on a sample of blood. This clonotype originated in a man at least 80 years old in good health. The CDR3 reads CSATNQAYNEQFF. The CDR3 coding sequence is TGCAGTGCTACCAATCAGGCCTACAATGAGCAGTTCTTC.